The present entry profiles one T cell receptor (beta chain) with its context. The time point: before natalizumab initiation. T0 refers to blood drawn before natalizumab was first infused. The data stem from a study of multiple sclerosis patients with progressive multifocal leukoencephalopathy. The CDR3 length is 17 residues. The V and J ends lost 6 bases and 5 bases, in that order; junction bases with no gene match: 8. CDR1 ENHRY and CDR2 SYGVKD come from the germline V gene. Produced via immunoSEQ multiplex PCR; TCRdb's table is partial and in-frame only. The table lists some 30,000 clones, 85% to 90% of them singletons.

The receptor's source is a human donor with multiple sclerosis. Material: PBMCs. The chain uses TRBV10-3 and TRBJ1-6; 12 bases line up with TRBD1. In DNA form, the CDR3 reads TGTGCCATCAGAACCGGGACAGGGGGCGCGGATAATTCACCCCTCCACTTT. Translation gives CAIRTGTGGADNSPLHF.